The next 14 T cell receptor beta chains were all read from a single sample in a study of cytomegalovirus exposure and HLA in healthy donors. Assay: immunoSEQ multiplex PCR; the TCRdb copy retains only in-frame clones and omits some. This repertoire shows some 340,000 clones, 75% to 90% found once; its top ten account for about 1.2%. Sequencing used PBMCs. The receptors here all came from a woman younger than 45 in good health and CMV-seropositive.

The rearrangement joins TRBV6-5 to TRBJ1-2; D gene ambiguous. The CDR3 covers 14 residues. The germline gives CDR1 MNHEY, CDR2 SVGAGI. V shed 7 bases and J shed 1 base, with 13 bases lying between them. The CDR3 sequence: CASTQSWDNYGYTF. For the CDR3, the DNA is TGTGCCAGCACTCAAAGCTGGGATAACTATGGCTACACCTTC.

This chain joins TRBV14 and TRBJ1-2; D gene uncertain. The CDR3 is 14 residues long. Between the trimmed V and J ends, which lost 1 base and 4 bases, there was a span of 10 bases. Germline CDR1 reads SGHDN; CDR2 reads FVKESK. The CDR3 spells CASSQVQAAYGYTF. The CDR3, as DNA: TGTGCCAGCAGCCAAGTGCAGGCAGCCTATGGCTACACCTTC.

The CDR3 sequence: CASRRSRGGETQYF. CDR3 coding DNA: TGTGCCAGCCGCCGGTCCCGGGGGGGGGAGACCCAGTACTTC. The V and J genes are TRBV2 and TRBJ2-5; 8 bases match TRBD2. The CDR3 has 14 amino acids. The V segment lost 8 bases and the J segment 5 bases; nucleotides outside the gene matches: 10. Germline values: CDR1 SNHLY, CDR2 FYNNEI.

The chain is built from TRBV7-3 and TRBJ1-2, with D perhaps TRBD1 (5 bases). V dropped 5 bases and J dropped 8 bases, with 21 bases sitting between them. Germline V gives CDR1 SGHTA, CDR2 FQGTGA. This CDR3 region has 15 residues. For the CDR3, the DNA is TGTGCCAGCAGCGGTTCGGGGCCGATTCAGGCGGGCTACACCTTC. Protein: CASSGSGPIQAGYTF.

This chain joins TRBV4-1 and TRBJ2-3; D is uncertain. Germline CDR1 and CDR2: MGHRA and YSYEKL. The V end was cut by 5 bases, the J end by 2 bases, with 5 bases between. The CDR3 length is 12 residues. The CDR3: CASSYDTDTQYF. DNA for the CDR3: TGCGCCAGCAGCTATGACACAGATACGCAGTATTTT.

The chain recombines TRBV4-1 with TRBJ1-4; D may be TRBD1 (5 bases). The CDR3 length is 15 residues. V shed 4 bases and J shed 4 bases, with 13 bases lying between them. From germline, CDR1 is MGHRA and CDR2 YSYEKL. The CDR3 DNA sequence: TGCGCCAGCAGCCCTATCCGGGACCTTAATGAAAAACTGTTTTTT. It encodes CASSPIRDLNEKLFF.

This rearrangement joins TRBV19 to TRBJ1-2, with D possibly TRBD1 on 5 matching bases. This CDR3 spans 12 amino acids. The germline V gene has CDR1 LNHDA and CDR2 SQIVND (reference sequence). The V and J ends lost 1 base and 6 bases respectively, with 6 bases between them. CDR3 in amino acids: CASSIAGHGYTF. The CDR3 DNA is TGTGCCAGTAGTATAGCAGGGCATGGCTACACCTTC.

The J gene is TRBJ2-2, the V gene TRBV2, with 7 bases matching TRBD2. Germline CDR1 reads SNHLY; CDR2 reads FYNNEI. The CDR3 sequence is 15 residues long. With 3 bases clipped from V and 2 bases from J, the junction kept 3 bases outside the gene matches. DNA of the CDR3: TGTGCCAGCAGTGACCAGCGGGGAAACACCGGGGAGCTGTTTTTT. Protein: CASSDQRGNTGELFF.

This chain connects TRBV11-2 to TRBJ2-5; TRBD1 might be the D (6 bases). Deletions cut 6 bases from V and 1 base from J, with 12 bases between. Germline CDR1 SGHAT, CDR2 FQNNGV. This CDR3 has 14 amino acids. CDR3 in amino acids: CASSSDRFQETQYF. The DNA for the CDR3 is TGTGCCAGCAGTTCAGACAGGTTCCAAGAGACCCAGTACTTC. The variable domain in full, completed from reference TRBV11-2 and TRBJ2-5, reads EAGVAQSPRYKIIEKRQSVAFWCNPISGHATLYWYQQILGQGPKLLIQFQNNGVVDDSQLPKDRFSAERLKGVDSTLKIQPAKLEDSAVYLCASSSDRFQETQYFGPGTRLLVL.

CDR3 nucleotide sequence: TGTGCCAGCAGCCTAACTAGTTTCGAGCAGTACTTC. Its translation: CASSLTSFEQYF. This chain joins TRBV7-6 and TRBJ2-7; D perhaps matches TRBD2 (5 bases). The CDR3 is 12 amino acids. The ends were cut back, 5 bases at V and 6 bases at J, with 11 bases in the middle. CDR1 and CDR2 (germline): SGHVS, FNYEAQ.

CDR3 sequence reads: CSVEEGRGEQYF. The CDR3 DNA sequence: TGCAGCGTTGAGGAGGGGCGAGGCGAGCAGTACTTC. The chain combines TRBV29-1 with TRBJ2-7, with a possible D match to TRBD2 (6 bases). From germline, CDR1 is SQVTM and CDR2 ANQGSEA. V dropped 3 bases and J dropped 6 bases, with 12 bases sitting between them. The CDR3 covers 12 residues.

This chain links TRBV10-1 with TRBJ1-5, with TRBD1 matching 9 bases. CDR1 is WNHNN, CDR2 SYGVQD, per germline (reference sequence). V was clipped by 2 bases and J by 2 bases; unmatched bases: 13. This CDR3 region has 19 residues. This CDR3 is CASSERGTGPLWGNQPQHF. As DNA, the CDR3 is TGCGCCAGCAGTGAGCGCGGGACAGGGCCCTTATGGGGCAATCAGCCCCAGCATTTT.

The V gene is TRBV9, the J gene TRBJ2-7; no definite D call. CDR1 and CDR2 from the germline V gene are SGDLS and YYNGEE. This CDR3 region has 14 residues. V lost 2 bases, J lost 3 bases, and 12 bases lay in between. The CDR3 loop reads CASSVMGNGYEQYF. In nucleotides, the CDR3 is TGTGCCAGCAGCGTCATGGGGAATGGCTACGAGCAGTACTTC.

The gene calls are TRBV20-1 and TRBJ1-3; no reliable D call. This CDR3 comprises 11 residues. Germline CDR1 is DFQATT and CDR2 is SNEGSKA (reference sequence). Trimming pared 5 bases from V and 3 bases from J, leaving 5 bases between. The CDR3, as DNA: TGCAGTGCTCCGTATGGAAACACCATATATTTT. Translation: CSAPYGNTIYF.